What follows is one T cell receptor beta chain and its context. Original processing notes: Using reference gene primer amplification, nucleated cell counts were estimated. Clones were read by immunoSEQ multiplex PCR, and TCRdb kept only the in-frame ones, dropping some. The V and J calls and the clone size are those of that table, but D and trimming were determined from the DNA. The sample lists around 190,000 clones, more than 75% occurring once. CDR3 length: 12 amino acids. Trimming pared 5 bases from V and 5 bases from J, leaving 6 bases between. CDR1 and CDR2 (germline): KGHDR, SFDVKD. The source of the sample is a study of blood T cell repertoires in COVID-19. As for the study in general: Italy, Spain and the United States were the sources of the convalescent and acute COVID-19 samples. T cells, B-cell-depleted T cells, or PBMCs provided the cDNA or gDNA that served as material.

The TCR originated in a woman of 80 years or more with acute or convalescent COVID-19. Sequenced material: peripheral blood. The chain joins TRBV24-1 to TRBJ2-1, with no clear D. CDR3 region: CATSVSNNEQFF. The CDR3 DNA follows: TGTGCCACCAGTGTGTCTAACAATGAGCAGTTCTTC.